This note documents a single T cell receptor (beta chain) sequence. The antigen is unknown. Reverse transcription of roughly 0.45 to 1 ug RNA used random hexamers. The immunoSEQ assay covered 54 Vbeta and 13 Jbeta segments for CDR3. TCRdb passed the immunoSEQ multiplex PCR reads through MiXCR, listing each CDR3 protein once. The sample lists 50,000 or so distinct CDR3 sequences, roughly 93% occurring once. This CDR3 has 16 amino acids. Germline V gene sequence: CDR1 SGHDT, CDR2 YYEEEE. J lost 7 bases, V lost 7 bases, and 15 bases had no gene match. The data belong to a study of CD8 T cells in Susac syndrome. The sequenced target, TCR beta, came from blood CD8+ and CD4+ T cells. The authors negatively isolated CD8+ and CD4+ T cells and FACS-enriched TEMRA cells. The study, taken as a whole, reports: The study acknowledged a relatively small number of individuals in its TCR sequencing and HLA analysis.

The genes are TRBV5-6 and TRBJ2-1, with 9 bases fitting TRBD2. This TCR was recovered from a human donor in good health. The sequenced sample was CD8+ T cells from PBMCs. The CDR3 DNA reads TGTGCCAGCTCTCCCCCGACTAGCGGAGCGTCGAATGAGCAGTTCTTC. Protein: CASSPPTSGASNEQFF.